The entry that follows covers one T cell receptor beta chain sequence. Its specificity is not known. The protocol was immunoSEQ multiplex PCR, while the TCRdb copy is restricted to in-frame clones and leaves out a portion. The sample has roughly 2.5 million clones, around 90% seen once. This sample is part of a study of shared clonotypes between healthy human individuals. Both subsets, CD45RA+ naive and CD45RA-negative memory, were split from the CD4+ cells. Study-wide results and limits: Few donors restricted represented genetic and exposure-history diversity.

With 4 bases removed from V and 5 bases from J, the gap between germline ends came to 13 bases. CDR1 is WNHNN, CDR2 SYGVQD, per germline (reference sequence). The CDR3 runs to 14 residues. The receptor was derived from a man younger than 35 in good health. The rearrangement joins TRBV10-1 to TRBJ2-3; D possibly corresponds to TRBD2 (5 bases). Source material: naive CD4+ T cells sorted from blood. Described subset: CD45RA+ positively selected. The CDR3 coding sequence is TGCGCCAGCAGTGCGCTAGCAGGTGGAGATACGCAGTATTTT. Translated: CASSALAGGDTQYF.